These T cell receptor beta chains were read from a single sample in a study of technical replicates of blood from a handful of donors. Data came from immunoSEQ multiplex PCR; TCRdb stores just in-frame clones and leaves some out. In the table there are 50,000 to 70,000 clones, 75% to 95% of which are singletons. The source material was PBMCs. The receptors here all came from a human donor in good health. Some clones in this sample may be carry-over from other donors' samples. The CDR3 runs from the conserved cysteine through the conserved F or W. A D gene is named only where the DNA matches it firmly. Only some rows state a clone size, as once, few, many or a class for expanded clones.

>14|TRBV5-1|TRBJ2-3|NA|NA
TGCGCCAGCAGCTTACAAACCAGCACAGATACGCAGTATTTT
CASSLQTSTDTQYF
>13|TRBV7-2|TRBJ1-6|NA|TRBD1
TGTGCCAGCAGCTCGGACAGGGCTTCACCCCTCCACTTT
CASSSDRASPLHF
>14|TRBV7-9|TRBJ2-7|NA|NA
TGTGCCAGCAGCTCAGAGGGCGGTCCCTACGAGCAGTACTTC
CASSSEGGPYEQYF
>15|TRBV7-9|TRBJ2-7|NA|NA
TGTGCCAGCAGCTCGGCAGGCGGGACCACCTACGAGCAGTACTTC
CASSSAGGTTYEQYF
>14|TRBV27|TRBJ1-5|NA|TRBD1
TGTGCCAGCAGTCTCAGGGGGGGCAATCAGCCCCAGCATTTT
CASSLRGGNQPQHF
>16|TRBV6-6|TRBJ2-3|NA|TRBD2
TGTGCCAGCAGTTCCTTAGCGGGGGGGAGCACAGATACGCAGTATTTT
CASSSLAGGSTDTQYF
>17|TRBV15|TRBJ2-7|NA|TRBD2
TGTGCCACCAGCAGAGAGCTTCGGGCGGGGGGGCCGGGCGAGCAGTACTTC
CATSRELRAGGPGEQYF
>14|TRBV4-2|TRBJ2-3|NA|NA
TGTGCCAGCAGCCCAGGGGAAGGCACAGATACGCAGTATTTT
CASSPGEGTDTQYF
>15|TRBV4-2|TRBJ2-5|NA|NA
TGTGCCAGCAGCCAAGGCGGGACCACTCAAGAGACCCAGTACTTC
CASSQGGTTQETQYF
>17|TRBV7-2|TRBJ1-2|NA|NA
TGTGCCAGCAGCTTATCACCCCGCCCGGAGGAGAATTATGGCTACACCTTC
CASSLSPRPEENYGYTF
>15|TRBV6-1|TRBJ2-1|NA|TRBD2
TGTGCCAGCAGGGGACTAGCGGGGAGTACCAATGAGCAGTTCTTC
CASRGLAGSTNEQFF
>13|TRBV4-1|TRBJ2-7|NA|NA
TGCGCCAGCAGCCAAGTTGGGAGCTACGAGCAGTACTTC
CASSQVGSYEQYF
>15|TRBV29-1|TRBJ2-1|NA|TRBD2
TGCAGCGTTATCCTTCAGCGGGGGGGATACAATGAGCAGTTCTTC
CSVILQRGGYNEQFF
>14|TRBV7-9|TRBJ2-3|NA|NA
TGTGCCAGCAGCTTAGCGCAAGATAGAGATACGCAGTATTTT
CASSLAQDRDTQYF
>14|TRBV4-2|TRBJ1-2|NA|NA
TGTGCCAGCAGCACCGAGGAGGGGAACTATGGCTACACCTTC
CASSTEEGNYGYTF
>14|TRBV7-2|TRBJ2-7|NA|TRBD1
TGTGCCAGCAGCTACGGGACAGAGGGCTACGAGCAGTACTTC
CASSYGTEGYEQYF
>16|TRBV11-2|TRBJ2-5|NA|TRBD1
TGTGCCAGCAGCTCAAACCGGGACAGGCCCCAAGAGACCCAGTACTTC
CASSSNRDRPQETQYF
>14|TRBV4-3|TRBJ1-2|NA|NA
TGCGCCAGCAGCCAAGATCGACAGAACTATGGCTACACCTTC
CASSQDRQNYGYTF
>15|TRBV4-1|TRBJ2-2|once|NA
TGCGCCAGCAGCCACCGGGACACCAACACCGGGGAGCTGTTTTTT
CASSHRDTNTGELFF
>14|TRBV4-1|TRBJ1-4|once|NA
TGCGCCAGCAGCCAAACAACAACTAATGAAAAACTGTTTTTT
CASSQTTTNEKLFF
>14|TRBV19|TRBJ1-2|NA|TRBD1
TGTGCCAGTAGGACCGGGACAGGGCCTTATGGCTACACCTTC
CASRTGTGPYGYTF
>10|TRBV2|TRBJ1-1|few|NA
TGTGCCAGCAGTGAAGAGCTAGCTTTCTTT
CASSEELAFF
>16|TRBV7-9|TRBJ2-7|NA|NA
TGTGCCAGCAGCTTAGCGGGAGGTGGGGGGAAAGACGAGCAGTACTTC
CASSLAGGGGKDEQYF
>13|TRBV7-2|TRBJ1-1|NA|NA
TGTGCCAGCAGCTTCCGGGGTTTGGCTGAAGCTTTCTTT
CASSFRGLAEAFF
>18|TRBV7-4|TRBJ1-4|NA|NA
TGTGCCAGCACCCCCTCCTGGCCGAGGGATTCAACTAATGAAAAACTGTTTTTT
CASTPSWPRDSTNEKLFF
>14|TRBV5-1|TRBJ1-1|NA|TRBD1
TGCGCCAGCAGCCAGGGACAGGGGGGCACTGAAGCTTTCTTT
CASSQGQGGTEAFF
>15|TRBV5-8|TRBJ2-2|NA|TRBD1
TGTGCCAGCAGCGGGACAGGTTGGGGCACCGGGGAGCTGTTTTTT
CASSGTGWGTGELFF
>17|TRBV4-3|TRBJ2-3|once|TRBD2
TGCGCCAGCAGCCAGGGGTTGGCTAGCGGGACCACAGATACGCAGTATTTT
CASSQGLASGTTDTQYF